The rows below give T cell receptor beta chains drawn from one sample of a study of CD8 T cells in ankylosing spondylitis. TCRdb redid the calling of the 5' RACE reads with MiXCR, one entry per CDR3 protein. The repertoire holds approximately 150,000 distinct CDR3 sequences, with under 45% as singletons. Specimen: synovial fluid, either unsorted or a sorted T cell fraction (not recorded which). The source of these receptors is a male donor with ankylosing spondylitis. Both conserved end residues are part of each CDR3. Each record gives: V gene, J gene, CDR3 length, CDR3 protein.

TRBV7-8	TRBJ2-2	20	CASSLVPPASGGRANGELFF
TRBV20-1	TRBJ1-2	13	CSARGAFNYGYTF
TRBV4-2	TRBJ1-4	16	CASSQEDRGGGEKLFF
TRBV7-9	TRBJ1-2	15	CASRPGQGFNYGYTF
TRBV25-1	TRBJ2-3	17	CASSELKQGSFTDTQYF
TRBV20-1	TRBJ1-2	15	CSARDKEAGGYGYTF
TRBV10-2	TRBJ2-1	14	CASINWGAGNEQFF
TRBV28	TRBJ2-1	14	CASSLLAGESEQFF
TRBV2	TRBJ1-5	15	CASTNRADANQPQHF
TRBV12-3/TRBV12-4	TRBJ2-1	14	CASSLWGTHNEQFF
TRBV12-3/TRBV12-4	TRBJ2-3	18	CASSQPISTGGFSDTQYF
TRBV3-1	TRBJ1-3	12	CASSPTGNTIYF
TRBV7-4	TRBJ1-1	17	CASSFLPGQGTGTEAFF
TRBV7-9	TRBJ1-1	13	CASSPPEGTEAFF
TRBV28	TRBJ1-6	15	CASSPGDRVGSPLHF
TRBV4-3	TRBJ1-5	16	CASSQDRGTVDQPQHF
TRBV4-3	TRBJ2-2	16	CASSQDGLPNTGELFF
TRBV12-3/TRBV12-4	TRBJ1-1	16	CASSLDFRAINTEAFF
TRBV4-1	TRBJ1-6	19	CASREEGGREFSYNSPLHF
TRBV4-1	TRBJ1-2	14	CASSHPGTVYGYTF
TRBV29-1	TRBJ1-1	14	CSVEPTDRGTEAFF
TRBV2	TRBJ1-2	14	CASSEVWINYGYTF
TRBV6-5	TRBJ1-6	18	CASSYTNRRQGRASPLHF
TRBV4-1	TRBJ2-7	19	CASSQVIMITGFITYEQYF
TRBV28	TRBJ1-5	14	CASSYDRGHQPQHF
TRBV24-1	TRBJ1-1	17	CATSHISGNRVNTEAFF
TRBV20-1	TRBJ2-7	14	CSAIPRDSPYEQYF
TRBV5-1	TRBJ2-7	13	CASSFGQSYEQYF
TRBV5-1	TRBJ1-2	13	CASSLYRSYGYTF
TRBV20-1	TRBJ1-2	15	CSATGERKVNYGYTF
TRBV6-2/TRBV6-3	TRBJ2-1	17	CASSYHKAGGPYNEQFF
TRBV25-1	TRBJ2-7	16	CASSELPSGRFYEQYF
TRBV2	TRBJ1-2	16	CASSEQPGGGGDGYTF
TRBV15	TRBJ2-6	16	CATSERRSSGANVLTF
TRBV12-3/TRBV12-4	TRBJ1-5	19	CASSLTLGTGKYSNQPQHF
TRBV7-4	TRBJ1-1	16	CASSPGSGTSITEAFF
TRBV7-8	TRBJ1-1	16	CASSPGRGWRDTEAFF
TRBV20-1	TRBJ2-7	15	CSARVTLQGPTEQYF
TRBV12-3/TRBV12-4	TRBJ1-3	18	CASTFRSAEPFSGNTIYF
TRBV27	TRBJ2-1	19	CASKTSSAGGIYSYNEQFF
TRBV12-3/TRBV12-4	TRBJ1-5	13	CASSPLQGQPQHF
TRBV20-1	TRBJ1-1	13	CSAWDGLNTEAFF
TRBV27	TRBJ2-3	14	CASSPQGAADTQYF
TRBV5-6	TRBJ1-4	15	CASSLLRGVDEKLFF
TRBV18	TRBJ2-7	14	CASSPWKGYYEQYF
TRBV7-9	TRBJ1-1	11	CASTPLREAFF
TRBV6-5	TRBJ2-7	17	CASSYRGSSGSVCEQYF
TRBV5-1	TRBJ1-2	15	CASSLARQGGYGYTF
TRBV20-1	TRBJ2-7	14	CSSYGGRENYEQYF
TRBV3-1	TRBJ2-5	18	CASSQHGLAAFYGETQYF
TRBV6-1	TRBJ2-1	16	CASRPTGGFYNNEQFF